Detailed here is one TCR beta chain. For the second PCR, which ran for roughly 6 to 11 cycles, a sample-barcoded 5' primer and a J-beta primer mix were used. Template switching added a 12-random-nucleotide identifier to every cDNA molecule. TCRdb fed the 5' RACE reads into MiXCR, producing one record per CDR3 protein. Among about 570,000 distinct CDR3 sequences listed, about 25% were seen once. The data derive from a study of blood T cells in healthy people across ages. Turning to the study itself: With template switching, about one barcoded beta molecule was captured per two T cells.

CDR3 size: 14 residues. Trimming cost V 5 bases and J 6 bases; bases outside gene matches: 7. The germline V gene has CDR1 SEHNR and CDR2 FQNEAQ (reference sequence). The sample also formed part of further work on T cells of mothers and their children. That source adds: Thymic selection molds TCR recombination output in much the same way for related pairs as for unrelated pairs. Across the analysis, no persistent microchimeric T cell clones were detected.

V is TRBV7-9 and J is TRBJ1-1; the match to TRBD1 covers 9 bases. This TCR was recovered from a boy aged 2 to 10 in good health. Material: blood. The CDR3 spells CASSGTGNYAEAFF. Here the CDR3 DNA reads TGTGCCAGCAGCGGGACAGGGAATTATGCTGAAGCTTTCTTT.